The clone carrying this TCR beta chain was detected only a few times. Its antigen is currently unknown. The data are from a study of T-cell memory formation after mild COVID-19. Background on the study: In these data, TCR clusters were largely donor specific.

Germline V gene sequence: CDR1 SNHLY, CDR2 FYNNEI. Trimming pared 3 bases from V and 0 bases from J, leaving 15 bases between. There are 17 residues in the CDR3. Study results and limitations: SARS-CoV-2 specificity was not confirmed for second-wave clones peaking on day 37.

TCRalpha and TCRbeta libraries used 5'RACE with constant-segment primers and UMIs. TCRdb reanalysed the 5' RACE reads using MiXCR and keeps one entry per CDR3 protein. The data show over 300,000 distinct CDR3 sequences, with 20% to 25% seen just once and approximately 22% held by the top ten. Input material: PBMCs or a T cell subset sorted from them (not recorded which). This chain uses TRBV2 with TRBJ2-4; maybe TRBD2 (6 bases). This TCR came from a man aged 18 to 29 who had mild COVID-19 (a few samples of this study predate the infection). Cell type and time point are not known. As DNA, the CDR3 is TGTGCCAGCAGTGACTTTTGGGGGGTCCTAGCCAAAAACATTCAGTACTTC. This translates into CASSDFWGVLAKNIQYF.